A single sample gave rise to the 16 T cell receptor beta chains below, sequenced in a study of T cells after yellow fever vaccination. TCRdb independently ran MiXCR on the 5' RACE reads; one entry per CDR3 protein. The data contain 400,000 or so distinct CDR3 sequences, over 5% of them seen just once; the ten biggest clones take up approximately 15%. The source was PBMCs, collected 5 days after the yellow fever booster vaccination. Receptor source: a man aged 25 to 40 who received the YFV17D yellow fever vaccine.

This clonotype showed up many times. The chain is built from TRBV5-5 and TRBJ1-1, with D unresolved. Between the trimmed V and J ends, which lost 0 bases and 4 bases, there was a span of 10 bases. Germline V lookup: CDR1 SGHKS, CDR2 YYEKEE (reference sequence). The CDR3 sequence is 14 residues long. This chain's CDR3 is CASSLDSGRTEAFF. In DNA, the CDR3 is TGTGCCAGCAGCTTGGACAGCGGACGCACTGAAGCTTTCTTT.

This clonotype was recorded many times. This sequence joins TRBV4-3 and TRBJ1-5; possibly TRBD1 for D (5 bases). CDR3 length: 20 amino acids. V lost 1 base and J 0 bases, leaving 22 bases between the germline ends. CDR1 is LGHNA and CDR2 is YSLEER in the germline V gene. Here the CDR3 DNA reads TGCGCCAGCAGCCAAGTCCAGGCCAGGGACCCGCCCCATAGCAATCAGCCCCAGCATTTT. Its protein product is CASSQVQARDPPHSNQPQHF.

In this sample, this clonotype turned up many times. V is TRBV19 and J is TRBJ2-3, with D possibly matching TRBD2 (5 bases). The CDR3 has 17 residues. V was pared by 8 bases and J by 1 base, with 22 bases between. Germline CDR1 is LNHDA and CDR2 is SQIVND (reference sequence). The CDR3 bases are TGTGCCAGTGATAGAGGAGGACCTTCTCCCGGCACAGATACGCAGTATTTT. It codes for CASDRGGPSPGTDTQYF.

The chain couples TRBV6-2 or TRBV6-3 to TRBJ2-7; tentative D call: TRBD2 (5 bases). Germline V gene sequence: CDR1 MNHEY, CDR2 SVGEGT. The V end lost 8 bases, the J end lost 8 bases, and 19 bases lay between the germline ends. This CDR3 has 13 amino acids. This CDR3 is CASSVVEAGKQYF. The CDR3 nucleotides read TGTGCCAGCTCGGTTGTGGAGGCGGGCAAGCAGTACTTC.

Many counts were recorded for this clonotype. The rearrangement links TRBV3-1 to TRBJ2-1; 8 bases align to TRBD2. The CDR3 runs to 13 residues. CDR1 LGHDT and CDR2 YNNKEL come from the germline V gene (reference sequence). The V gene end was trimmed by 4 bases and the J gene end by 5 bases; junction bases not matched to a gene: 1. CDR3 residues: CASSLGLDNEQFF. In DNA, the CDR3 is TGTGCCAGCAGCCTGGGACTAGACAATGAGCAGTTCTTC.

This clonotype was recorded at least ten times. This chain uses TRBV19 with TRBJ2-7; no firm D call. The germline gives CDR1 LNHDA, CDR2 SQIVND (reference sequence). The CDR3 is 11 amino acids. With 7 bases removed from V and 8 bases from J, the gap between germline ends came to 12 bases. In DNA form, the CDR3 reads TGTGCCAGTACCTGGATGCAGAAGCAGTACTTC. It specifies CASTWMQKQYF.

The table lists this clonotype with a few counts. V is TRBV12-3 or TRBV12-4 and J is TRBJ2-7; D may be TRBD2 (5 bases). The CDR3 consists of 12 residues. The ends were cut back, 5 bases at V and 6 bases at J, with 11 bases in the middle. Here the CDR3 reads CASSLQTSEQYF. The CDR3 DNA is TGTGCCAGCAGTCTCCAAACTAGCGAGCAGTACTTC.

Many counts were recorded for this clonotype. The V call is TRBV12-3 or TRBV12-4, the J call TRBJ2-1; TRBD2 aligns across 7 bases. V lost 6 bases and J lost 7; bases outside the gene matches: 6. The CDR3 has 13 amino acids. CDR3 sequence: CASSLGRENEQFF. As DNA, the CDR3 is TGTGCCAGCAGCCTAGGGCGGGAGAATGAGCAGTTCTTC.

The chain joins TRBV29-1 to TRBJ2-5, with 9 bases matching TRBD1. V shed 7 bases and J 3 bases; nucleotides not matched to a gene: 6. The CDR3 sequence is 13 residues long. CDR1 is SQVTM, CDR2 ANQGSEA, per germline. In DNA form, the CDR3 reads TGCAGCGCTTCGGGACAGGGAAAAGAGACCCAGTACTTC. Protein sequence: CSASGQGKETQYF. The full variable domain, with the rest looked up from reference TRBV29-1 and TRBJ2-5, is SAVISQKPSRDICQRGTSLTIQCQVDSQVTMMFWYRQQPGQSLTLIATANQGSEATYESGFVIDKFPISRPNLTFSTLTVSNMSPEDSSIYLCSASGQGKETQYFGPGTRLLVL.

This clonotype was seen ten or more times. The rearrangement joins TRBV7-3 to TRBJ2-1; TRBD2 matches 9 bases. Germline V gene sequence: CDR1 SGHTA, CDR2 FQGTGA. The J segment lost 4 bases and the V segment lost 5 bases, leaving 9 bases of the junction unmatched. The CDR3 extends over 16 amino acids. In DNA, the CDR3 is TGTGCCAGCAGCCCACAACTAGCGGGTGCGTACAATGAGCAGTTCTTC. Translation: CASSPQLAGAYNEQFF.

This clonotype was counted a few times. The gene calls are TRBV27 and TRBJ2-7, with D perhaps TRBD1 or TRBD2 (5 bases each). The CDR3 is made up of 14 amino acids. V was clipped by 4 bases and J by 0 bases, with 10 bases between them. In germline, CDR1 is MNHEY, CDR2 SMNVEV (reference sequence). This CDR3 is CASSWMGDSYEQYF. The CDR3 DNA is TGTGCCAGCAGTTGGATGGGGGACTCCTACGAGCAGTACTTC.

The sample holds a few counts of this clonotype. The chain couples TRBV11-2 to TRBJ2-1; TRBD2 matches 8 bases. CDR3 length: 14 residues. V gave up 8 bases and J gave up 6 bases; unmatched junction bases: 9. In germline, CDR1 is SGHAT, CDR2 FQNNGV. CDR3 nucleotides: TGTGCCAGCCCGAAGCCGGGAGGGCTCAATGAGCAGTTCTTC. Translating it yields CASPKPGGLNEQFF.

The chain links TRBV29-1 to TRBJ2-7, with D maybe TRBD1 (5 bases). Germline CDR1 and CDR2: SQVTM and ANQGSEA. This CDR3 contains 11 residues. V lost 4 bases to trimming and J lost 3 bases, with 7 bases between them. CDR3 coding DNA: TGCAGCGTTGGACAGCTCTACGAGCAGTACTTC. This sequence encodes CSVGQLYEQYF.

This clonotype was detected many times. The DNA of the CDR3 is TGTGCCAGCAGTTTAGCGGGAGGCGGGGACGAGCAGTACTTC. Its protein is CASSLAGGGDEQYF. This chain links TRBV27 with TRBJ2-7, with 8 bases fitting TRBD2. J gave up 5 bases and V 2 bases, and 5 bases lay outside the gene matches. The CDR3 loop spans 14 amino acids. Germline CDR1 is MNHEY and CDR2 is SMNVEV (reference sequence).

The table lists this clonotype with many counts. The V gene is TRBV5-6, the J gene TRBJ1-2; D may be TRBD1 (6 bases). With 6 bases removed from V and 6 bases from J, the gap between germline ends came to 21 bases. Germline-derived CDR1 and CDR2 are SGHDT and YYEEEE. The CDR3 spans 15 residues. The CDR3 coding sequence is TGTGCCAGCAAATTTACAGGGACTTCCTTTAATGGCTACACCTTC. Translation gives CASKFTGTSFNGYTF.

This clonotype showed up just a few times. The J gene is TRBJ2-1, the V gene TRBV5-1; 12 positions agree with TRBD2. The V segment lost 4 bases and the J segment 13 bases; nucleotides outside the gene matches: 9. The CDR3 covers 14 residues. Germline CDR1 and CDR2: SGHRS and YFSETQ. The CDR3 region is CASSEGLAGGSQFF. In DNA form, the CDR3 reads TGCGCCAGCAGCGAGGGACTAGCGGGTGGTTCCCAGTTCTTC.